The TCR beta chain described here comes from a study of T cell responses to AZD1222 COVID-19 vaccine. Generated by immunoSEQ multiplex PCR, the TCRdb table keeps only in-frame clones and is missing some. The data show 130,000 to 150,000 clones, 70% to 90% seen once. Study results and limitations: Just 5 to 7 people given AZD1222 tested seropositive at baseline. Spike as a whole was targeted by vaccine-associated CD4 TCRs, dominant at 160-218 and 743-854. It should be noted that donors were predominantly white British and more often female, and clonal diversity was possibly underestimated. Rises in breadth and depth of Spike-specific TCRs came after two AZD1222 doses.

Comment on this clone: Its antigen remains unidentified.

The TCR comes from an adult who received the MenACWY meningococcal vaccine as a control. This material consisted of peripheral blood, taken 28 days after the second dose of the MenACWY control vaccine.

The CDR3 here is CASSRNSQGAGGYTF. In DNA form, the CDR3 reads TGTGCCAGCAGCCGTAACTCACAGGGGGCTGGTGGCTACACCTTC. The chain has TRBV14 and TRBJ1-2, with 9 bases that match TRBD1. Germline lookup yields CDR1 SGHDN and CDR2 FVKESK. The CDR3 spans 15 residues. V shed 4 bases and J 7 bases; nucleotides not matched to a gene: 10.